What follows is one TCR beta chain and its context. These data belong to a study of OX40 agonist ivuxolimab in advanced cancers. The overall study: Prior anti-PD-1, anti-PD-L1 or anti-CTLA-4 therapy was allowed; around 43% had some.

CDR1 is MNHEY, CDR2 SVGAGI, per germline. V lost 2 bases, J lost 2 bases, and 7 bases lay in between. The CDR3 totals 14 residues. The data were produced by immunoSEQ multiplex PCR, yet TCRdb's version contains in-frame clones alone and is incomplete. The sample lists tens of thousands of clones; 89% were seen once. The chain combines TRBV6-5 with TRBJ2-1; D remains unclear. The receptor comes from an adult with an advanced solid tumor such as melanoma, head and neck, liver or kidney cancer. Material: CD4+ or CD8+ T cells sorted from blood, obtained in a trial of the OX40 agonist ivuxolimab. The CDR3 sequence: CASSYSNPYNEQFF. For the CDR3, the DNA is TGTGCCAGCAGTTACAGTAACCCCTACAATGAGCAGTTCTTC.